What follows is one T cell receptor beta chain and its context. The sample originates from a study of blood T cells in healthy people across ages. It was with a sample-barcoded 5' primer and a J-beta primer mix that a second PCR of about 6 to 12 cycles was run. TCRdb used MiXCR to reprocess the 5' RACE reads, holding one entry per CDR3 protein. Seen here are approximately 2,000,000 distinct CDR3 sequences, about two fifths observed once, and the top ten hold under 30%. The sequence was collected from a human donor in good health. The sample consisted of blood.

The CDR3 spells CASSVGLQGAYNEQFF. CDR3 nucleotides: TGTGCCAGCAGCGTAGGGCTACAGGGGGCTTACAATGAGCAGTTCTTC. The rearrangement joins TRBV7-3 to TRBJ2-1; 9 positions match TRBD1. V trimming: 5 bases; J trimming: 4 bases; junction bases outside the gene matches: 9. Germline V gene sequence: CDR1 SGHTA, CDR2 FQGTGA. This CDR3 has 16 amino acids.